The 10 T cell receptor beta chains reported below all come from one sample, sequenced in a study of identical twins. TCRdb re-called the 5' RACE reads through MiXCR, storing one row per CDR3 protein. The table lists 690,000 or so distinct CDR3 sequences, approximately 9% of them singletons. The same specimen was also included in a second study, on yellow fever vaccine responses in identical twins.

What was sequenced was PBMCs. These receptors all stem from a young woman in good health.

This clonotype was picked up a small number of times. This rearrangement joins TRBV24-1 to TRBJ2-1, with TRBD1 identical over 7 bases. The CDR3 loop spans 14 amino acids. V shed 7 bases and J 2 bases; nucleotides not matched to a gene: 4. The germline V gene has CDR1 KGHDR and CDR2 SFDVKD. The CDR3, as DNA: TGTGCCACCAGGGACAGGAGTACCTACAATGAGCAGTTCTTC. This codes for CATRDRSTYNEQFF.

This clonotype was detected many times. The DNA of the CDR3 is TGTGCCAGCAGTCAAAGCGGGGGCTACGAGCAGTACTTC. Its translation: CASSQSGGYEQYF. This chain uses TRBV12-3 or TRBV12-4 with TRBJ2-7; TRBD2 aligns across 8 bases. Germline trimming cut 5 bases from V and 3 bases from J; bases unmatched to any gene: 3. The CDR3 covers 13 residues.

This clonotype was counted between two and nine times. The CDR3 region is CASSLGGTGLYEQYF. CDR3 sequence (DNA): TGCGCCAGCAGCTTGGGTGGGACAGGGTTGTACGAGCAGTACTTC. The rearrangement links TRBV5-1 to TRBJ2-7; 9 nucleotides agree with TRBD1. CDR1 SGHRS and CDR2 YFSETQ come from the germline V gene. The CDR3 runs 15 residues. The ends lost 0 bases at V and 4 bases at J; junction bases unmatched: 5.

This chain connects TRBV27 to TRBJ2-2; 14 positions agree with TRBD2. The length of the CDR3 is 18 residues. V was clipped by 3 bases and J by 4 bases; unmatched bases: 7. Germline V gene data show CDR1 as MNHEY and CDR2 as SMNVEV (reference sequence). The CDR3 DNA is TGTGCCAGCAGTTTCAGACTAGCGGGAGGGCCCGGCACCGGGGAGCTGTTTTTT. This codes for CASSFRLAGGPGTGELFF.

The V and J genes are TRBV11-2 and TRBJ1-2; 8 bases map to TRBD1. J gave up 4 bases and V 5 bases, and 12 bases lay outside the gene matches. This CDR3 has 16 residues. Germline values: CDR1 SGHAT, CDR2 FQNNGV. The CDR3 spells CASSPRTGRGSYGYTF. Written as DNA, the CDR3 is TGTGCCAGCAGCCCGAGGACAGGGAGGGGGAGCTATGGCTACACCTTC.

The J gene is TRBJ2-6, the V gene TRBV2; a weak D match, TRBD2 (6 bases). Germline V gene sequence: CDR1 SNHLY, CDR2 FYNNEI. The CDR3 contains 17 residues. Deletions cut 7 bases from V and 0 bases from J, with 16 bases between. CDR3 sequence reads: CASIADSSLSGANVLTF. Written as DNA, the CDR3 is TGTGCCAGCATAGCGGACTCCTCTCTCTCTGGGGCCAACGTCCTGACTTTC.

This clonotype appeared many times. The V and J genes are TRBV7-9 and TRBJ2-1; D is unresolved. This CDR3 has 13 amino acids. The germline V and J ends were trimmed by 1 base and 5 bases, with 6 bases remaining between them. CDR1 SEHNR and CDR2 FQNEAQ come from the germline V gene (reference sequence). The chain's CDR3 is CASSLVVHNEQFF. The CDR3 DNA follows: TGTGCCAGCAGCTTAGTAGTTCACAATGAGCAGTTCTTC.

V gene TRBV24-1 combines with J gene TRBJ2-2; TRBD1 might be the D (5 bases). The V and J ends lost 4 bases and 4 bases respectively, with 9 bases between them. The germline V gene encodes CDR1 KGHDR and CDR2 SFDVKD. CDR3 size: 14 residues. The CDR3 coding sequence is TGTGCCACCAGTGACAGACAGCGCACCGGGGAGCTGTTTTTT. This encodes CATSDRQRTGELFF.

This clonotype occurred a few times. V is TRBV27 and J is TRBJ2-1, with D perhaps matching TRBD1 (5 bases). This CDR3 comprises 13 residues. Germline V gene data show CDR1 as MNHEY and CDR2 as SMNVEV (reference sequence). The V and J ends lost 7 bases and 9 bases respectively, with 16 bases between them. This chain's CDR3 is CASIYNQGGEQFF. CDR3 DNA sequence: TGTGCCAGCATTTACAATCAGGGTGGTGAGCAGTTCTTC.

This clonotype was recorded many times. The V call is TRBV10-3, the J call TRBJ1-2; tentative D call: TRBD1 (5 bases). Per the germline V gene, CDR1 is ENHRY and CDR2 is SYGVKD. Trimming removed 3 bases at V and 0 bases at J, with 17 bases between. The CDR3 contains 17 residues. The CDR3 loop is CAISDLSWGRTNYGYTF. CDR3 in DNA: TGTGCCATCAGTGATTTGTCGTGGGGGAGAACTAACTATGGCTACACCTTC.